This T cell receptor beta chain was identified during a study of T cells in localized non-small cell lung cancer. Assay: immunoSEQ multiplex PCR; the TCRdb copy retains only in-frame clones and omits some. In the table there are roughly 5,400 clones, less than 40% of which are singletons. CDR1 is KGHSH and CDR2 is LQKENI in the germline V gene. The CDR3 covers 14 residues. Trimming shortened V by 2 bases and J by 0 bases, and 7 bases separated the two germline ends. The input for sequencing was lung tumor tissue, taken before any cancer treatment. The genes are TRBV18 and TRBJ1-2; D is unresolved. The source is a male donor at least 60 years old with stage I squamous cell lung carcinoma. The CDR3 DNA reads as TGTGCCAGCTCACCAGTCTCCGCTAACTATGGCTACACCTTC. It translates to CASSPVSANYGYTF.